A selection of T cell receptor beta chains follows, all from one sample in a study of OX40 agonist ivuxolimab in advanced cancers. Using immunoSEQ multiplex PCR, the repertoire was profiled, and TCRdb retains in-frame clones only, with some absent. Among some 98,000 clones listed, more than 75% were seen once. The sequenced sample was CD4+ or CD8+ T cells sorted from blood, obtained in a trial of the OX40 agonist ivuxolimab. Every receptor here comes from an adult with an advanced solid tumor such as melanoma, head and neck, liver or kidney cancer. The CDR3 runs from the conserved cysteine through the conserved F or W. D genes are given only for firm matches.

J gene: TRBJ2-5
D gene: NA
V gene: TRBV6-5
CDR3 protein: CASSYGRKETQYF

J gene: TRBJ1-2
D gene: NA
V gene: TRBV19
CDR3 protein: CASSIGANYGYTF

J gene: TRBJ1-2
D gene: NA
V gene: TRBV15
CDR3 protein: CATSRDIQGISYTF

J gene: TRBJ2-5
D gene: NA
V gene: TRBV6-1
CDR3 protein: CASSATQTGLETQYF

J gene: TRBJ2-7
D gene: TRBD1
V gene: TRBV4-2
CDR3 protein: CASSQGTGGGPPYEQYF

J gene: TRBJ1-6
D gene: TRBD1
V gene: TRBV2
CDR3 protein: CASRAGQGGNSPLHF

J gene: TRBJ2-5
D gene: NA
V gene: TRBV5-6
CDR3 protein: CASSLSRETQYF

J gene: TRBJ2-3
D gene: TRBD2
V gene: TRBV7-6
CDR3 protein: CASSLSLAGGGTQYF

J gene: TRBJ2-2
D gene: TRBD1
V gene: TRBV7-2
CDR3 protein: CARLEGPQGAGTGELFF

J gene: TRBJ1-2
D gene: TRBD1
V gene: TRBV18
CDR3 protein: CASSQPGQGKYGYTF

J gene: TRBJ2-7
D gene: NA
V gene: TRBV7-9
CDR3 protein: CASSSSGTHSYEQYF

J gene: TRBJ2-1
D gene: TRBD1
V gene: TRBV7-2
CDR3 protein: CASSFNPGGRNEQFF

J gene: TRBJ1-2
D gene: NA
V gene: TRBV2
CDR3 protein: CASSTGNLAGGYTF

J gene: TRBJ2-7
D gene: NA
V gene: TRBV27
CDR3 protein: CASSSILGKSYEQYF

J gene: TRBJ2-7
D gene: NA
V gene: TRBV13
CDR3 protein: CASSGKWSDWGEQYF

J gene: TRBJ1-5
D gene: NA
V gene: TRBV6-6
CDR3 protein: CASSPVMSNQPQHF

J gene: TRBJ1-2
D gene: TRBD1
V gene: TRBV7-9
CDR3 protein: CASSFTDRGRIGYTF

J gene: TRBJ2-4
D gene: TRBD2
V gene: TRBV7-9
CDR3 protein: CASSLGLAGLAKNIQYF

J gene: TRBJ2-5
D gene: TRBD2
V gene: TRBV9
CDR3 protein: CASSVAAPPSGGQETQYF

J gene: TRBJ2-1
D gene: TRBD1
V gene: TRBV19
CDR3 protein: CASSMWDRRPNNEQFF

J gene: TRBJ2-7
D gene: NA
V gene: TRBV7-9
CDR3 protein: CASSLMGQDEQYF

J gene: TRBJ1-3
D gene: NA
V gene: TRBV18
CDR3 protein: CASSPGQGNTIYF

J gene: TRBJ1-1
D gene: NA
V gene: TRBV11-3
CDR3 protein: CASSPTGNTEAFF

J gene: TRBJ2-3
D gene: TRBD2
V gene: TRBV4-2
CDR3 protein: CASSQRGTSGRDTQYF

J gene: TRBJ1-5
D gene: TRBD1
V gene: TRBV4-1
CDR3 protein: CASSQDKVRQGFQPQHF

J gene: TRBJ1-5
D gene: NA
V gene: TRBV7-8
CDR3 protein: CASSPGPGISNQPQHF

J gene: TRBJ2-3
D gene: NA
V gene: TRBV7-9
CDR3 protein: CASSRERGATDTQYF

J gene: TRBJ2-5
D gene: NA
V gene: TRBV27
CDR3 protein: CASSDLRQLQETQYF

J gene: TRBJ1-1
D gene: NA
V gene: TRBV21-1
CDR3 protein: CASSTAIKQGDTEAFF

J gene: TRBJ2-1
D gene: NA
V gene: TRBV19
CDR3 protein: CARPPGGESSYNEQFF

J gene: TRBJ1-5
D gene: NA
V gene: TRBV6-1
CDR3 protein: CASSESSGIDSNQPQHF

J gene: TRBJ2-5
D gene: TRBD2
V gene: TRBV27
CDR3 protein: CASSLGLGSIRETQYF

J gene: TRBJ2-5
D gene: TRBD2
V gene: TRBV11-2
CDR3 protein: CASSFLAGGYQETQYF

J gene: TRBJ2-2
D gene: TRBD2
V gene: TRBV11-2
CDR3 protein: CASSRGGALTGELFF

J gene: TRBJ1-6
D gene: NA
V gene: TRBV9
CDR3 protein: CASGPLGLAGSPLHF

J gene: TRBJ2-6
D gene: NA
V gene: TRBV7-2
CDR3 protein: CASSSTARGGISGANVLTF

J gene: TRBJ2-3
D gene: NA
V gene: TRBV5-6
CDR3 protein: CASSLGLSWTLPSTDTQYF

J gene: TRBJ2-7
D gene: TRBD1
V gene: TRBV5-1
CDR3 protein: CASSETGGGEQYF

J gene: TRBJ2-7
D gene: NA
V gene: TRBV1
CDR3 protein: CTSSQDERGGGSYEQYF

J gene: TRBJ1-1
D gene: NA
V gene: TRBV4-3
CDR3 protein: CASSQDGTNTEAFF

J gene: TRBJ1-1
D gene: TRBD1
V gene: TRBV5-1
CDR3 protein: CASSLEGGTVTEAFF

J gene: TRBJ1-1
D gene: NA
V gene: TRBV16
CDR3 protein: CASSQLANTEAFF

J gene: TRBJ2-7
D gene: NA
V gene: TRBV27
CDR3 protein: CASKVGLLAYEQYF

J gene: TRBJ1-2
D gene: NA
V gene: TRBV5-5
CDR3 protein: CASSLSGALGYTF

J gene: TRBJ2-5
D gene: NA
V gene: TRBV7-2
CDR3 protein: CASSLGPKETQYF

J gene: TRBJ1-1
D gene: NA
V gene: TRBV15
CDR3 protein: CATSRGGSTEAFF

J gene: TRBJ2-2
D gene: TRBD1
V gene: TRBV5-5
CDR3 protein: CASSLRGTGTGRAGELFF

J gene: TRBJ2-3
D gene: NA
V gene: TRBV18
CDR3 protein: CASSRSLPTDTQYF

J gene: TRBJ2-7
D gene: NA
V gene: TRBV7-2
CDR3 protein: CASSSTGVHEQYF

J gene: TRBJ1-1
D gene: TRBD1
V gene: TRBV2
CDR3 protein: CASRARTGSRNTEAFF